What follows are 19 T cell receptor beta chains derived from one specimen sequenced in a study of blood T cells in healthy people across ages. PCR was performed a second time for about 7 to 12 cycles using a sample-barcoded 5' primer and a J-beta primer mix. One entry per CDR3 protein results from TCRdb running MiXCR on the 5' RACE reads. The repertoire holds 1.5 million to 2 million distinct CDR3 sequences, with 30% to 40% as singletons. The specimen sequenced was blood. The receptors stem from a woman aged 25 to 39 in good health.

The V gene is TRBV27, the J gene TRBJ1-6; 7 nucleotides line up with TRBD1. Germline V gives CDR1 MNHEY, CDR2 SMNVEV (reference sequence). This CDR3 has 16 residues. Trimming took 7 bases from V and 10 from J; bases not matched to a gene: 16. CDR3 bases: TGTGCCAGCATCTTGAATCAGGGGGGAAGAGTCTCACCCCTCCACTTT. Residues: CASILNQGGRVSPLHF.

This clonotype was seen a handful of times. The junction shows a germline mismatch at one end, possibly a read error. This chain uses TRBV28 with TRBJ2-7; TRBD1 aligns across 11 bases. The CDR3 has 16 amino acids. Germline assignment: CDR1 MDHEN and CDR2 SYDVKM. The CDR3 region is CVSSLPGQGETYEQYF. DNA for the CDR3: TGTGTCAGCAGTTTGCCGGGACAGGGGGAGACCTACGAGCAGTACTTC.

V usage is TRBV4-1 and J usage is TRBJ1-4; D remains ambiguous. CDR1 is MGHRA, CDR2 YSYEKL, per germline. CDR3 size: 13 residues. V was trimmed by 4 bases and J by 5 bases, leaving 8 bases between them. In DNA, the CDR3 is TGCGCCAGCAGCCCCCCGCGGAATGAAAAACTGTTTTTT. It encodes CASSPPRNEKLFF.

The chain couples TRBV5-1 to TRBJ2-3, with 7 bases aligning to TRBD2. Germline lookup yields CDR1 SGHRS and CDR2 YFSETQ. The CDR3 has 14 amino acids. J lost 5 bases, V lost 0 bases, and 3 bases had no gene match. The chain's CDR3 is CASSLGRGGDTQYF. The CDR3 coding sequence is TGCGCCAGCAGCTTGGGTCGCGGGGGAGATACGCAGTATTTT. Complete variable domain (other parts from reference TRBV5-1 and TRBJ2-3): KAGVTQTPRYLIKTRGQQVTLSCSPISGHRSVSWYQQTPGQGLQFLFEYFSETQRNKGNFPGRFSGRQFSNSRSEMNVSTLELGDSALYLCASSLGRGGDTQYFGPGTRLTVL.

In this sample, this clonotype turned up a few times. The CDR3 coding sequence is TGTGCCAGCAGCCCAAAGAACCGGGTCCTTACCAATGAGCAGTTCTTC. This gives the protein CASSPKNRVLTNEQFF. The chain carries TRBV3-1 and TRBJ2-1, with D hard to call. Per germline, CDR1 LGHDT and CDR2 YNNKEL (reference sequence). Trimming removed 4 bases at V and 6 bases at J, with 19 bases between. The CDR3 spans 16 residues.

This clonotype was seen a few times. The chain couples TRBV5-1 to TRBJ2-5; 8 nucleotides align to TRBD1. Germline lookup yields CDR1 SGHRS and CDR2 YFSETQ. The CDR3 has 14 residues. J gave up 5 bases and V 4 bases, and 7 bases lay outside the gene matches. In DNA form, the CDR3 reads TGCGCCAGCAGCACCCAGGGGGCGGAGGAGACCCAGTACTTC. Protein product: CASSTQGAEETQYF.

This clonotype was seen a handful of times. This chain connects TRBV20-1 to TRBJ2-7; TRBD1 is a possible D gene (6 bases). V was shortened by 5 bases and J by 7 bases, with 24 bases between the two germline ends. The CDR3 loop spans 15 amino acids. CDR1 is DFQATT and CDR2 is SNEGSKA in the germline V gene (reference sequence). Written as DNA, the CDR3 is TGCAGTGCTTCTAGTAGGGGGTCCGATGGGGAGGAGCAGTACTTC. Amino acids: CSASSRGSDGEEQYF.

V is TRBV21-1 and J is TRBJ2-7; the D call in the table, TRBD2, was not verified against the DNA. TRBV21-1 is tagged as a pseudogene. CDR3 length: 18 residues. CDR3 protein: CASSKRVENSGSIHEQYF. DNA for the CDR3: TGTGCCAGCAGCAAAAGAGTCGAGAATAGCGGGAGTATCCACGAGCAGTACTTC.

This chain uses TRBV7-3 with TRBJ1-1; D gene unclear. The length of the CDR3 is 13 residues. CDR1 and CDR2 (germline): SGHTA, FQGTGA. V was shortened by 5 bases and J by 3 bases, with 10 bases between the two germline ends. The CDR3 sequence: CASSILGDTEAFF. In DNA form, the CDR3 reads TGTGCCAGCAGCATCCTCGGGGACACTGAAGCTTTCTTT.

The chain is built from TRBV2 and TRBJ1-5; D remains unclear. The V gene lost 2 bases and the J gene lost 0 bases, with 5 bases spanning the gap. CDR1 is SNHLY and CDR2 is FYNNEI in the germline V gene. The CDR3 is made up of 14 amino acids. DNA of the CDR3: TGTGCCAGCAGTGAATTGGTTAGCAATCAGCCCCAGCATTTT. The encoded protein is CASSELVSNQPQHF.

The rearrangement uses TRBV6-1 and TRBJ1-6; weak D call: TRBD1 (6 bases). The V gene lost 4 bases and the J gene lost 11 bases, with 21 bases spanning the gap. The CDR3 loop spans 16 amino acids. The germline V gene has CDR1 MNHNS and CDR2 SASEGT. Written as DNA, the CDR3 is TGTGCCAGCAGTGCAGCCAACAGGGTGGGAAATCCACCCCTCCACTTT. Translation: CASSAANRVGNPPLHF.

This chain links TRBV6-1 with TRBJ2-7; perhaps TRBD1 as D (6 bases). V gave up 6 bases and J gave up 2 bases, with 17 bases separating them. Germline V gene sequence: CDR1 MNHNS, CDR2 SASEGT. The CDR3 sequence is 15 residues long. The DNA of the CDR3 is TGTGCCAGCAGCGTAACTCCGACAGGAGCCTACGAGCAGTACTTC. Protein product: CASSVTPTGAYEQYF.

This clonotype was recorded a few times. The chain carries TRBV3-1 and TRBJ2-5; the D is unclear. This CDR3 is 14 amino acids long. Trimming took 1 base from V and 2 from J, leaving 8 bases between them. CDR1 is LGHDT and CDR2 is YNNKEL in the germline V gene (reference sequence). CDR3 DNA sequence: TGTGCCAGCAGCCAAGTGTGGTTTCAAGAGACCCAGTACTTC. This sequence encodes CASSQVWFQETQYF.

The chain recombines TRBV4-2 with TRBJ2-1; D tentatively fits TRBD1 or TRBD2 (5 bases each). Deletions cut 0 bases from V and 9 bases from J, with 18 bases between. CDR1 and CDR2 (germline): LGHNA, YNFKEQ. This CDR3 has 16 residues. The CDR3 loop is CASSQDRWATGGEQFF. The CDR3 nucleotides read TGTGCCAGCAGCCAAGATCGGTGGGCTACAGGAGGTGAGCAGTTCTTC.

V and J are TRBV27 and TRBJ2-7; D is perhaps TRBD1 (6 bases). In germline, CDR1 is MNHEY, CDR2 SMNVEV (reference sequence). This CDR3 has 12 amino acids. Trimming took 5 bases from V and 7 from J, leaving 12 bases between them. CDR3 loop: CASSPRQDEQYF. CDR3 coding DNA: TGTGCCAGCAGTCCCCGACAGGATGAGCAGTACTTC.

This clonotype was recorded many times. This chain connects TRBV5-1 to TRBJ2-3, with TRBD2 matching over 8 bases. The CDR3 has 15 residues. Germline V gene data show CDR1 as SGHRS and CDR2 as YFSETQ. V trimming: 2 bases; J trimming: 2 bases; junction bases outside the gene matches: 4. The CDR3 region is CASSLIAGITDTQYF. The CDR3 coding sequence is TGCGCCAGCAGCTTAATAGCGGGAATCACAGATACGCAGTATTTT.

Only a few counts were recorded for this clonotype. The chain links TRBV12-3 or TRBV12-4 to TRBJ2-7; D not certain. V was clipped by 3 bases and J by 3 bases, with 12 bases between them. The CDR3 is 14 residues long. CDR3 sequence (DNA): TGTGCCAGCAGTTTGAGCCCAGAAGACTACGAGCAGTACTTC. Translating gives CASSLSPEDYEQYF.

This clonotype has only a few counts. The chain couples TRBV30 to TRBJ1-6; D may be TRBD1 (5 bases). V shed 4 bases and J shed 7 bases, with 17 bases lying between them. Germline CDR1 is GTSNPN and CDR2 is SVGIG (reference sequence). The CDR3 totals 15 residues. The DNA of the CDR3 is TGTGCCTGGAACATCCCAGGGCGGGCCAATTCACCCCTCCACTTT. It specifies CAWNIPGRANSPLHF.

This clonotype appeared a few times. The chain joins TRBV20-1 to TRBJ2-6; D is unclear. Germline assignment: CDR1 DFQATT and CDR2 SNEGSKA (reference sequence). V gave up 0 bases and J gave up 0 bases, with 15 bases separating them. CDR3 length: 18 amino acids. The CDR3 loop reads CSARDRYSSFSGANVLTF. The CDR3 DNA reads TGCAGTGCTAGAGATCGGTACAGCTCCTTCTCTGGGGCCAACGTCCTGACTTTC.